The next 22 T cell receptor beta chains were all read from a single sample in a study of spatial heterogeneity in lung cancer. TCRdb independently ran MiXCR on the 5' RACE reads; one entry per CDR3 protein. The top ten hold approximately 17% of the sample, which has around 110,000 distinct CDR3 sequences, 9.5% to 15% seen once. As to time point: blood at routine non-recurrence follow-up after resection. Whole RNA, which was extracted from tumor, nontumor lung tissue or frozen PBMC, was sequenced without any cell sorting. Specimen: PBMCs, collected at follow-up. The receptor source for this set is a male donor with early-stage non-small cell lung cancer.

This clonotype appeared many times. The chain has TRBV29-1 and TRBJ1-1; TRBD1 matches 7 bases. The J segment lost 4 bases and the V segment lost 0 bases, leaving 14 bases of the junction unmatched. The length of the CDR3 is 17 residues. Germline V gene data show CDR1 as SQVTM and CDR2 as ANQGSEA. The CDR3 reads CSVEDLTGSKSSTEAFF. The CDR3 DNA reads as TGCAGCGTTGAAGATTTGACAGGGTCAAAGTCTAGCACTGAAGCTTTCTTT.

This clonotype occurred a few times. In nucleotides, the CDR3 is TGTGCCAGCAGTGCTGACCAGAACTATGGCTACACCTTC. It codes for CASSADQNYGYTF. V gene TRBV2 combines with J gene TRBJ1-2; D is uncertain. The germline CDR1 and CDR2 sequences are SNHLY and FYNNEI. V lost 4 bases and J lost 2, with 8 bases in between. The CDR3 is 13 amino acids.

Only a few counts were recorded for this clonotype. V and J are TRBV15 and TRBJ2-2; D unresolved. Germline loops: CDR1 LNHNV, CDR2 YYDKDF (reference sequence). This CDR3 spans 13 amino acids. V lost 3 bases, J lost 6 bases, and 8 bases lay in between. The CDR3 DNA sequence: TGTGCCACCAGCAGTCCAGGCTCCGGGGAGCTGTTTTTT. Encoded protein: CATSSPGSGELFF.

This clonotype has a handful of counts. The chain combines TRBV12-3 or TRBV12-4 with TRBJ1-2; perhaps TRBD1 as D (6 bases). This CDR3 has 12 residues. Trimming removed 6 bases at V and 3 bases at J, with 8 bases between. The CDR3 region is CASRGGDYGYTF. The CDR3, as DNA: TGTGCCAGCAGAGGGGGGGACTATGGCTACACCTTC.

The CDR3 DNA reads TGCGCCAGCAGCCAAGATCGGGCGCAGCCCCAGCATTTT. Translation: CASSQDRAQPQHF. The chain links TRBV4-3 to TRBJ1-5; no clear D gene. The CDR3 loop spans 13 amino acids. CDR1 and CDR2 (germline): LGHNA, YSLEER. Trimming left V 0 bases short and J 7 bases short, with 7 bases between.

The rearrangement joins TRBV5-1 to TRBJ2-5; 11 bases agree with TRBD1. The germline V gene has CDR1 SGHRS and CDR2 YFSETQ. The length of the CDR3 is 16 residues. With V trimmed by 0 bases and J by 5 bases, 6 bases remained unmatched. CDR3 DNA: TGCGCCAGCAGCTTGGATGGGACAGGGGGATTTGAGACCCAGTACTTC. Translated: CASSLDGTGGFETQYF.

This clonotype was detected ten times or more. The rearrangement uses TRBV4-3 and TRBJ2-1, with 11 bases that match TRBD2. There are 17 residues in the CDR3. Trimming at V came to 2 bases and at J to 4 bases, leaving 7 bases not matched to a gene. Germline-derived CDR1 and CDR2 are LGHNA and YSLEER. CDR3 residues: CASSQSLIAGGYNEQFF. In DNA form, the CDR3 reads TGCGCCAGCAGCCAATCCCTTATAGCGGGGGGGTACAATGAGCAGTTCTTC.

The rearrangement links TRBV7-9 to TRBJ2-1; no reliable D call. Trimming pared 2 bases from V and 6 bases from J, leaving 17 bases between. The CDR3 contains 16 residues. In germline, CDR1 is SEHNR, CDR2 FQNEAQ (reference sequence). The CDR3 spells CASSLPSGPSINEQFF. The CDR3 nucleotides are TGTGCCAGCAGCTTACCATCCGGGCCCAGCATCAATGAGCAGTTCTTC.

This clonotype was seen more than once but under ten times. The rearrangement uses TRBV5-1 and TRBJ1-1; the D gene is possibly TRBD1 (5 bases). The germline V gene encodes CDR1 SGHRS and CDR2 YFSETQ. The CDR3 loop spans 16 amino acids. With 1 base removed from V and 1 base from J, the gap between germline ends came to 14 bases. The DNA of the CDR3 is TGCGCCAGCAGCTTGTTGCAGGGTTCGGCGAACACTGAAGCTTTCTTT. Protein sequence: CASSLLQGSANTEAFF. The full variable domain, completed using reference TRBV5-1 and TRBJ1-1, is KAGVTQTPRYLIKTRGQQVTLSCSPISGHRSVSWYQQTPGQGLQFLFEYFSETQRNKGNFPGRFSGRQFSNSRSEMNVSTLELGDSALYLCASSLLQGSANTEAFFGQGTRLTVV.

This clonotype was counted a few times. This chain connects TRBV5-1 to TRBJ2-3; tentative D call: TRBD2 (6 bases). The CDR3 has 14 residues. Germline CDR1 SGHRS, CDR2 YFSETQ. The V and J ends lost 4 bases and 0 bases respectively, with 9 bases between them. In DNA, the CDR3 is TGCGCCAGCAGCCGAGGGACTAGCACAGATACGCAGTATTTT. This codes for CASSRGTSTDTQYF.

This chain joins TRBV7-9 and TRBJ2-2, with 7 bases identical to TRBD2. The J segment lost 0 bases and the V segment lost 5 bases, leaving 6 bases of the junction unmatched. Germline assignment: CDR1 SEHNR and CDR2 FQNEAQ (reference sequence). This CDR3 region has 16 residues. The CDR3 is CASSHARGANTGELFF. In DNA, the CDR3 is TGTGCCAGCAGCCACGCACGGGGGGCGAACACCGGGGAGCTGTTTTTT.

This clonotype was counted once. V and J are TRBV28 and TRBJ2-5; 9 bases map to TRBD2. In germline, CDR1 is MDHEN, CDR2 SYDVKM. V lost 6 bases to trimming and J lost 7 bases; unmatched junction nucleotides: 6. CDR3 length equals 13 residues. CDR3 nucleotide sequence: TGTGCCAGCAGCTTAGCGGGGGCAGGGACCCAGTACTTC. Translated: CASSLAGAGTQYF.

This clonotype was found many times. The rearrangement joins TRBV27 to TRBJ1-5; D not resolved. Germline V gene sequence: CDR1 MNHEY, CDR2 SMNVEV (reference sequence). The V end lost 3 bases, the J end lost 4 bases, and 7 bases lay between the germline ends. This CDR3 region has 13 residues. The CDR3 protein is CASSFGRNQPQHF. CDR3 DNA: TGTGCCAGCAGTTTTGGAAGAAATCAGCCCCAGCATTTT.

The sample holds a few counts of this clonotype. The CDR3 is CASSYRTGESYGYTF. In DNA form, the CDR3 reads TGTGCCAGCAGTTACCGGACAGGGGAATCCTATGGCTACACCTTC. The chain combines TRBV2 with TRBJ1-2; 9 bases line up with TRBD1. Germline assignment: CDR1 SNHLY and CDR2 FYNNEI. There are 15 residues in the CDR3. After removal of 5 bases from V and 4 bases from J, the junction contained 8 bases not matched to a gene.

The chain links TRBV20-1 to TRBJ2-2; 8 bases are shared with TRBD1. V trimming: 1 base; J trimming: 12 bases; junction bases outside the gene matches: 22. The CDR3 is made up of 18 amino acids. The germline V gene has CDR1 DFQATT and CDR2 SNEGSKA (reference sequence). As DNA, the CDR3 is TGCAGTGCTAGAGTATTGTCTACAGGGGGGATCGATTCTTGGAAGCTGTTTTTT. Translated, it gives CSARVLSTGGIDSWKLFF.

This chain links TRBV4-1 with TRBJ2-5; 11 positions match TRBD1. V was pared by 2 bases and J by 5 bases, with 10 bases of the junction left unmatched. From germline, CDR1 is MGHRA and CDR2 YSYEKL. The CDR3 has 17 amino acids. CDR3 in amino acids: CASSQSRTGGSGETQYF. The CDR3 DNA reads as TGCGCCAGCAGCCAATCCCGGACAGGGGGCTCGGGGGAGACCCAGTACTTC.

This clonotype was detected only a few times. At one end, the junction sequence differs from germline, possibly due to a read error. This chain connects TRBV10-1 to TRBJ2-7, with 9 positions matching TRBD2. Germline loops: CDR1 WNHNN, CDR2 SYGVQD (reference sequence). The CDR3 consists of 14 residues. DNA of the CDR3: TGTGCCAGCAGTACGGGACTAGCCCTCTACGAGCAGTACTTC. This codes for CASSTGLALYEQYF.

The chain carries TRBV28 and TRBJ2-3; TRBD2 aligns across 12 bases. The CDR3 contains 14 residues. Germline values: CDR1 MDHEN, CDR2 SYDVKM. V dropped 5 bases and J dropped 6; count of bases not matched to a gene: 3. The chain's CDR3 is CASSPSGGADTQYF. In DNA form, the CDR3 reads TGTGCCAGCAGTCCTAGCGGGGGGGCGGATACGCAGTATTTT.

This clonotype was counted a few times. V usage is TRBV5-4 and J usage is TRBJ2-2, with unresolved D. Germline CDR1 SGHNT, CDR2 YYREEE (reference sequence). The length of the CDR3 is 17 residues. Trimming cost V 0 bases and J 2 bases, with 14 bases left between them. CDR3: CASSLAVGRVNTGELFF. The CDR3 DNA reads TGTGCCAGCAGCTTGGCCGTCGGTCGGGTTAACACCGGGGAGCTGTTTTTT.

This chain links TRBV10-3 with TRBJ2-7; TRBD2 might be the D (6 bases). Trimming cost V 5 bases and J 4 bases, with 9 bases left between them. Germline V gene sequence: CDR1 ENHRY, CDR2 SYGVKD. This CDR3 region has 12 residues. The CDR3: CAISTGGYEQYF. The CDR3 DNA is TGTGCCATCAGTACCGGGGGATACGAGCAGTACTTC.

This clonotype has only a few counts. The chain recombines TRBV18 with TRBJ2-1, with TRBD2 as a possible D gene (6 bases). This CDR3 contains 15 residues. V lost 3 bases and J lost 10, with 19 bases in between. The germline V gene has CDR1 KGHSH and CDR2 LQKENI. In DNA form, the CDR3 reads TGTGCCAGCTCACCCAACCGGGGGAGAGTACAAGAGCAGTTCTTC. It yields the protein CASSPNRGRVQEQFF.

This clonotype was counted many times. This rearrangement joins TRBV5-5 to TRBJ1-4; D is undetermined. The CDR3 totals 15 residues. With 0 bases removed from V and 0 bases from J, the gap between germline ends came to 6 bases. Germline lookup yields CDR1 SGHKS and CDR2 YYEKEE (reference sequence). The CDR3 sequence is CASSLAVSTNEKLFF. The CDR3 DNA is TGTGCCAGCAGCTTGGCAGTGTCAACTAATGAAAAACTGTTTTTT.